The sequence of this TCR beta chain was determined in a study of cytomegalovirus exposure and HLA in healthy donors. Study context: The same platform as the 666 first-cohort repertoires was used for the 95 to 150 validation repertoires, a later analysis reported. Study observations and caveats: Published work reported that the classifier diagnosed cytomegalovirus status with high specificity and sensitivity. CMV antigen specificity of three CMV-associated chains was confirmed in vitro.

The CDR3 loop spans 15 amino acids. With 7 bases removed from V and 6 bases from J, the gap between germline ends came to 22 bases. Germline V CDR1 and CDR2: MDHEN, SYDVKM. About this clone itself: Its antigen is not known.

Assay: immunoSEQ multiplex PCR; the TCRdb copy retains only in-frame clones and omits some. The profile shows a few hundred thousand clones, 90% of them singletons. The rearrangement joins TRBV28 to TRBJ2-7; a weak D match, TRBD2 (5 bases). This receptor was obtained from a woman under 30 in good health and CMV-seronegative. Sequencing was performed on PBMCs. CDR3 sequence: CASTPHRVTAGEQYF. CDR3 DNA sequence: TGTGCCAGCACCCCACATCGGGTAACGGCGGGCGAGCAGTACTTC.